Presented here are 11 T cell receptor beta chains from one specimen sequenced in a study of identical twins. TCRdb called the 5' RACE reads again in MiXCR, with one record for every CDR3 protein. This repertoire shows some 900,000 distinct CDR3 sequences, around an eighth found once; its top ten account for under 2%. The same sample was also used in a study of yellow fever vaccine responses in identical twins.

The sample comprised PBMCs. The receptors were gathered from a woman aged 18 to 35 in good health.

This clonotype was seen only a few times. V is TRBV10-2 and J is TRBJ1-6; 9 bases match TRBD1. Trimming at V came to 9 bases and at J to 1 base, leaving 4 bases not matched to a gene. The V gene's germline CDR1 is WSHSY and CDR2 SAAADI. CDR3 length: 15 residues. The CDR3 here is CASGQGRSYNSPLHF. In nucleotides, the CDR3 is TGCGCCAGTGGACAGGGGAGGTCCTATAATTCACCCCTCCACTTT.

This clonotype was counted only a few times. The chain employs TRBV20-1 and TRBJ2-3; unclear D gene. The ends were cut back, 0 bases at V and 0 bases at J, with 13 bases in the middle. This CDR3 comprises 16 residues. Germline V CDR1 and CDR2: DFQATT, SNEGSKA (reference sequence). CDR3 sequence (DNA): TGCAGTGCTAGAGATGTCAGCGTCTCTAGCACAGATACGCAGTATTTT. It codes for CSARDVSVSSTDTQYF.

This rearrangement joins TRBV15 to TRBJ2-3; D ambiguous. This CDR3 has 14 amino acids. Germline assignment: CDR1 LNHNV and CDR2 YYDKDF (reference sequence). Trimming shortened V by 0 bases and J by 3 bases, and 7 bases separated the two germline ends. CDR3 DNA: TGTGCCACCAGCAGAGAAGGGAAAACAGATACGCAGTATTTT. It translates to CATSREGKTDTQYF.

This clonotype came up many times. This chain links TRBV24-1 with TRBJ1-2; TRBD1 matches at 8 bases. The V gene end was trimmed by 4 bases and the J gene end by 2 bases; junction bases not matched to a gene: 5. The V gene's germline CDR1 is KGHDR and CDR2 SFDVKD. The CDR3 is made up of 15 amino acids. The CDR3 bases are TGTGCCACCAGTGACCCCGGACAGGGAAACTATGGCTACACCTTC. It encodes CATSDPGQGNYGYTF.

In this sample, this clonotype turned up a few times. The CDR3 protein is CASSKEGQRTDTQYF. CDR3 nucleotide sequence: TGCGCCAGCAGCAAAGAGGGACAGCGCACAGATACGCAGTATTTT. This chain uses TRBV5-1 with TRBJ2-3, with TRBD1 matching over 7 bases. The trim removed 4 bases at V and 1 base at J, leaving 6 bases unmatched. CDR1 SGHRS and CDR2 YFSETQ come from the germline V gene. This CDR3 has 15 amino acids.

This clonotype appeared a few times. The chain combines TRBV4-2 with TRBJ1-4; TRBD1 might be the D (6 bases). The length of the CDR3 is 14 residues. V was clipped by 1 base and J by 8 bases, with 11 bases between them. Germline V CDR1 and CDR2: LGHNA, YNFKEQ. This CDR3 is CASSQADRFEKLFF. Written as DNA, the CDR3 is TGTGCCAGCAGCCAAGCCGACAGGTTCGAAAAACTGTTTTTT.

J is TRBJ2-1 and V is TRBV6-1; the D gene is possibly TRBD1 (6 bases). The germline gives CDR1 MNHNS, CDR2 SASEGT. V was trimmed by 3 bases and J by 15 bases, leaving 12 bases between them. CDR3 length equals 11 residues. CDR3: CASSEDSGLFF. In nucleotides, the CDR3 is TGTGCCAGCAGTGAGGACAGCGGCCTGTTCTTC.

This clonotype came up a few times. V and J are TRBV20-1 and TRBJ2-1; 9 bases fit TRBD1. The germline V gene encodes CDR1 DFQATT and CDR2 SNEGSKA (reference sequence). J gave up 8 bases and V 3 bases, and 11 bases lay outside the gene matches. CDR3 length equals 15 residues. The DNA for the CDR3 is TGCAGTGCTAGGGGAGACAGGGGGTTAATGGATGAGCAGTTCTTC. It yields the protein CSARGDRGLMDEQFF.

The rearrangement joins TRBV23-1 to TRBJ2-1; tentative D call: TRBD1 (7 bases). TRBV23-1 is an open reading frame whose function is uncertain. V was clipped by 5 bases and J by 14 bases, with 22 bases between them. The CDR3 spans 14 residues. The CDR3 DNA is TGCGCCAGCAGTGGAGGGAAACAGGGGTTCGGAGAGTTCTTC. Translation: CASSGGKQGFGEFF.

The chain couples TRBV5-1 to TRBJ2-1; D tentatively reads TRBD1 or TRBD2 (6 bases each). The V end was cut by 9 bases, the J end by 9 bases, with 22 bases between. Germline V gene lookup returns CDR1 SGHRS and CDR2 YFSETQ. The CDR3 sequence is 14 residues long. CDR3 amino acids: CATRGGGISSEQFF. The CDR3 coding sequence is TGCGCCACCAGGGGTGGCGGGATTTCTAGTGAGCAGTTCTTC.

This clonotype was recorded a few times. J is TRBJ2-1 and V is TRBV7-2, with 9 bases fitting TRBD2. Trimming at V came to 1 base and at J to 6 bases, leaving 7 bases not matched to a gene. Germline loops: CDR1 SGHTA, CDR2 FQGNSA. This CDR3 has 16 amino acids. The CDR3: CASSLVGGRGSNEQFF. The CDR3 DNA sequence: TGTGCCAGCAGCTTAGTCGGCGGGAGGGGTTCCAATGAGCAGTTCTTC.